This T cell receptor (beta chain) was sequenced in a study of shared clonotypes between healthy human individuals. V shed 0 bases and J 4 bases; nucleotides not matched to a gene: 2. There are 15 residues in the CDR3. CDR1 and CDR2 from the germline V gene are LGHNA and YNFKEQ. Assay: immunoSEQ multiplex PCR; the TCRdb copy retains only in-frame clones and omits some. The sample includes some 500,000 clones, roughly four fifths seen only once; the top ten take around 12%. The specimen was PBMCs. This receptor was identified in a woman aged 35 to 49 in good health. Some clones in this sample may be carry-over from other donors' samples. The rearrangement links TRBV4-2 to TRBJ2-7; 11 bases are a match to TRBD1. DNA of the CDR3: TGTGCCAGCAGCCAAGATGGGGACAGGGGGTACGAGCAGTACTTC. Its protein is CASSQDGDRGYEQYF.